Following are 20 T cell receptor beta chains from one sample sequenced in a study of T cell responses to AZD1222 COVID-19 vaccine. Sequenced by immunoSEQ multiplex PCR; TCRdb stores in-frame clones only, minus some. The sample lists roughly 180,000 clones, roughly nine tenths occurring once. The sample consisted of peripheral blood, taken on day 0 of AZD1222 vaccination. Receptors were obtained from an adult in good health.

V is TRBV2 and J is TRBJ1-5, with 11 bases that match TRBD1. V was pared by 1 base and J by 2 bases, with 4 bases of the junction left unmatched. Germline V lookup: CDR1 SNHLY, CDR2 FYNNEI. CDR3 length: 17 residues. Written as DNA, the CDR3 is TGTGCCAGCAGTGAAGGGACAGGGGGCGCAGGCAATCAGCCCCAGCATTTT. Translating it yields CASSEGTGGAGNQPQHF.

The chain uses TRBV7-3 and TRBJ2-3, with TRBD2 matching over 12 bases. CDR1 is SGHTA, CDR2 FQGTGA, per germline. The CDR3 totals 14 residues. V dropped 5 bases and J dropped 5; count of bases not matched to a gene: 2. The CDR3 spells CASSPSGRGDTQYF. CDR3 sequence (DNA): TGTGCCAGCAGCCCTAGCGGGAGGGGAGATACGCAGTATTTT.

V is TRBV7-9 and J is TRBJ2-7; 8 bases are a match to TRBD2. The CDR3 is 15 amino acids. CDR1 SEHNR and CDR2 FQNEAQ come from the germline V gene (reference sequence). V gave up 5 bases and J gave up 3 bases; unmatched junction bases: 9. CDR3 DNA: TGTGCCAGCAGCCCCCAGTTGGGACTAGGCTACGAGCAGTACTTC. It translates to CASSPQLGLGYEQYF.

V and J are TRBV5-6 and TRBJ2-5; D is ambiguous. The V end was cut by 0 bases, the J end by 1 base, with 7 bases between. Germline assignment: CDR1 SGHDT and CDR2 YYEEEE. The CDR3 totals 14 residues. The CDR3 DNA follows: TGTGCCAGCAGCTTGGCAGGTCCCCAAGAGACCCAGTACTTC. Its translation is CASSLAGPQETQYF.

The chain combines TRBV11-2 with TRBJ1-1, with D hard to call. V was shortened by 1 base and J by 1 base, with 10 bases between the two germline ends. The CDR3 totals 15 residues. Germline assignment: CDR1 SGHAT and CDR2 FQNNGV. The CDR3 bases are TGTGCCAGCAGCTTAGGTGTTGGGTCGAACACTGAAGCTTTCTTT. Translation gives CASSLGVGSNTEAFF.

V is TRBV6-2 or TRBV6-3 and J is TRBJ1-5, with D perhaps matching TRBD1 (5 bases). The V end lost 0 bases, the J end lost 6 bases, and 12 bases lay between the germline ends. This CDR3 region has 15 residues. Germline-derived CDR1 and CDR2 are MNHEY and SVGEGT. CDR3 nucleotides: TGTGCCAGCAGTTACTCATCCAGGGCAAGTCAGCCCCAGCATTTT. It translates to CASSYSSRASQPQHF.

The V call is TRBV7-2, the J call TRBJ2-2, with 8 bases that match TRBD2. Germline V CDR1 and CDR2: SGHTA, FQGNSA. V was pared by 5 bases and J by 7 bases, with 12 bases of the junction left unmatched. The CDR3 is 16 amino acids. The CDR3 protein is CASSLGGAGAGGELFF. Here the CDR3 DNA reads TGTGCCAGCAGCCTGGGGGGAGCGGGAGCGGGCGGGGAGCTGTTTTTT. The variable domain in full, completed from reference TRBV7-2 and TRBJ2-2, reads GAGVSQSPSNKVTEKGKDVELRCDPISGHTALYWYRQSLGQGLEFLIYFQGNSAPDKSGLPSDRFSAERTGGSVSTLTIQRTQQEDSAVYLCASSLGGAGAGGELFFGEGSRLTVL.

CDR3 residues: CASSIDPRGSNTEAFF. The CDR3, as DNA: TGTGCCAGTAGTATAGATCCCAGGGGATCAAACACTGAAGCTTTCTTT. This chain connects TRBV19 to TRBJ1-1, with TRBD1 as a possible D gene (6 bases). The CDR3 loop spans 16 amino acids. V was shortened by 0 bases and J by 2 bases, with 13 bases between the two germline ends. The germline CDR1 and CDR2 sequences are LNHDA and SQIVND (reference sequence).

The sample holds one count of this clone. The gene calls are TRBV4-3 and TRBJ2-5; D unresolved. Germline V gene lookup returns CDR1 LGHNA and CDR2 YSLEER. The CDR3 contains 17 residues. Trimming left V 2 bases short and J 5 bases short, with 21 bases between. The CDR3 DNA follows: TGCGCCAGCAGCCAAACCCTTGGAAGGTCTGGTGAGGAGACCCAGTACTTC. Translating it yields CASSQTLGRSGEETQYF.

Of note for this clone: The sample holds other DNA sequences that translate to the same CDR3. The rearrangement links TRBV29-1 to TRBJ1-1; TRBD1 might be the D (5 bases). The CDR3 contains 13 residues. V was shortened by 2 bases and J by 1 base, with 8 bases between the two germline ends. The germline CDR1 and CDR2 sequences are SQVTM and ANQGSEA. Here the CDR3 DNA reads TGCAGCGTTGAACGGGGGGGGAACACTGAAGCTTTCTTT. Translating it yields CSVERGGNTEAFF.

In regard to this clone: The identical CDR3 is also encoded by other nucleotide sequences in the sample. The rearrangement links TRBV19 to TRBJ2-5; 8 bases match TRBD1. Per the germline V gene, CDR1 is LNHDA and CDR2 is SQIVND (reference sequence). After removal of 9 bases from V and 1 base from J, the junction contained 4 bases not matched to a gene. The CDR3 has 13 amino acids. The CDR3 bases are TGTGCCAGCAGAGACAGGGGCCAAGAGACCCAGTACTTC. It translates to CASRDRGQETQYF. The entire variable domain, with the rest obtained from reference TRBV19 and TRBJ2-5, is as follows: DGGITQSPKYLFRKEGQNVTLSCEQNLNHDAMYWYRQDPGQGLRLIYYSQIVNDFQKGDIAEGYSVSREKKESFPLTVTSAQKNPTAFYLCASRDRGQETQYFGPGTRLLVL.

This chain uses TRBV2 with TRBJ1-5; TRBD1 matches at 12 bases. Germline V CDR1 and CDR2: SNHLY, FYNNEI. Unmatched junction bases numbered 4, after V lost 7 bases and J lost 0 bases. The CDR3 is made up of 16 amino acids. Here the CDR3 reads CASKGQGAGSNQPQHF. The CDR3 nucleotides read TGTGCCAGCAAGGGACAGGGGGCGGGTAGCAATCAGCCCCAGCATTTT.

The chain employs TRBV5-1 and TRBJ1-5, with D hard to call. Germline V gene data show CDR1 as SGHRS and CDR2 as YFSETQ. The CDR3 covers 15 residues. Trimming took 0 bases from V and 1 from J, leaving 8 bases between them. The CDR3 here is CASSLEGISNQPQHF. The DNA for the CDR3 is TGCGCCAGCAGCTTGGAAGGAATCAGCAATCAGCCCCAGCATTTT.

V and J are TRBV9 and TRBJ1-1; D unclear. This CDR3 comprises 14 residues. Trimming removed 0 bases from V and 5 bases from J, with 11 bases in between. Looked up from germline, CDR1 is SGDLS and CDR2 is YYNGEE. The CDR3 reads CASSVVRRRTEAFF. The CDR3 DNA is TGTGCCAGCAGCGTAGTTCGCCGGAGGACTGAAGCTTTCTTT.

J is TRBJ1-1 and V is TRBV19; the match to TRBD1 covers 7 bases. Germline loops: CDR1 LNHDA, CDR2 SQIVND (reference sequence). The CDR3 length is 15 residues. With 4 bases clipped from V and 4 bases from J, the junction kept 9 bases outside the gene matches. Written as DNA, the CDR3 is TGTGCCAGTAGTACGGCCACAGGGGAGCGCACTGAAGCTTTCTTT. Translating gives CASSTATGERTEAFF.

The gene calls are TRBV7-2 and TRBJ1-3; D remains unclear. The CDR3 covers 12 residues. From germline, CDR1 is SGHTA and CDR2 FQGNSA. V was clipped by 4 bases and J by 6 bases, with 7 bases between them. The CDR3 bases are TGTGCCAGCAGCTGGGGAGAAAACACCATATATTTT. Its translation is CASSWGENTIYF.

This chain connects TRBV7-2 to TRBJ2-2; D not certain. CDR1 and CDR2 (germline): SGHTA, FQGNSA. Trimming left V 2 bases short and J 5 bases short, with 9 bases between. The CDR3 totals 14 residues. CDR3 amino acids: CASSLSVATGELFF. The CDR3 DNA is TGTGCCAGCAGCTTATCAGTTGCTACCGGGGAGCTGTTTTTT.

V and J are TRBV28 and TRBJ1-2; a weak D match, TRBD1 (6 bases). V gave up 6 bases and J gave up 0 bases, with 11 bases separating them. The germline CDR1 and CDR2 sequences are MDHEN and SYDVKM. The CDR3 spans 14 residues. CDR3 loop: CASRDSRTNYGYTF. The DNA for the CDR3 is TGTGCCAGCAGGGACAGTCGTACTAACTATGGCTACACCTTC.

This rearrangement joins TRBV5-4 to TRBJ2-3; 16 nucleotides agree with TRBD2. This CDR3 contains 19 residues. Germline assignment: CDR1 SGHNT and CDR2 YYREEE (reference sequence). V dropped 4 bases and J dropped 0; count of bases not matched to a gene: 8. The DNA for the CDR3 is TGTGCCAGCAGCCGGGGGACTAGCGGGAGGGTTCCTAGCACAGATACGCAGTATTTT. Translating gives CASSRGTSGRVPSTDTQYF.

In this sample, this clone turned up a few times. This sequence joins TRBV29-1 and TRBJ1-5; D possibly corresponds to TRBD1 (5 bases). The CDR3 extends over 14 amino acids. Germline V CDR1 and CDR2: SQVTM, ANQGSEA. V was clipped by 6 bases and J by 5 bases, with 17 bases between them. The CDR3 sequence is CSVNRDGYDQPQHF. The CDR3 DNA sequence: TGCAGCGTAAACCGGGACGGCTATGATCAGCCCCAGCATTTT.